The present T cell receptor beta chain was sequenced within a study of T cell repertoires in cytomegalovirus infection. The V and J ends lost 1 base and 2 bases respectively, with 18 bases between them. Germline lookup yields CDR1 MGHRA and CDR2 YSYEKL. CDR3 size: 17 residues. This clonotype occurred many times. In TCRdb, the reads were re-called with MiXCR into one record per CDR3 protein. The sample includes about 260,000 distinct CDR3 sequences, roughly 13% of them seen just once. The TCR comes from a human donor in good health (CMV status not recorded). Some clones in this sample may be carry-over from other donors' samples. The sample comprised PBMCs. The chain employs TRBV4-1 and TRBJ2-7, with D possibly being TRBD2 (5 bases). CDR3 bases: TGCGCCAGCAGCCAAGTCCCCCCTAGCTACACAACCTACGAGCAGTACTTC. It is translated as CASSQVPPSYTTYEQYF.